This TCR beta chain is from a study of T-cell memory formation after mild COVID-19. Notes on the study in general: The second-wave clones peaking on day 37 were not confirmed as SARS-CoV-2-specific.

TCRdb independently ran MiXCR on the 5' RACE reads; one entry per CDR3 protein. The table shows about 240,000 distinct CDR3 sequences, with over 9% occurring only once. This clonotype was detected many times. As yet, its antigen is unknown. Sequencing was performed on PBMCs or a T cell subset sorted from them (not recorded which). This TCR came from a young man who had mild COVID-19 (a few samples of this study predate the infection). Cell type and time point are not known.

The CDR3 bases are TGTGCCAGCTCGCCAGACTCCTATAATTCACCCCTCCACTTT. Translated: CASSPDSYNSPLHF. The chain recombines TRBV2 with TRBJ1-6, with no clear D. CDR3 length: 14 amino acids. V shed 8 bases and J shed 0 bases, with 8 bases lying between them. Germline V lookup: CDR1 SNHLY, CDR2 FYNNEI.